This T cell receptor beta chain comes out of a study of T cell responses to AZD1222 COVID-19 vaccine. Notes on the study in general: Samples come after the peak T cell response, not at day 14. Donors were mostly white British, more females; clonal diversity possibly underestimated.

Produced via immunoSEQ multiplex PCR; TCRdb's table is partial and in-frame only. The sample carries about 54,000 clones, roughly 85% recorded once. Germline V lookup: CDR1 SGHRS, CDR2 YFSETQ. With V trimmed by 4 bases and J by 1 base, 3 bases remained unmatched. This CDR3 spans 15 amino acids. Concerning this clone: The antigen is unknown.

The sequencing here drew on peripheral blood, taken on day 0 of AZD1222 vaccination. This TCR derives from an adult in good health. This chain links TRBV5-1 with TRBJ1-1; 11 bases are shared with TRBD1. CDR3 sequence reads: CASSGGQGANTEAFF. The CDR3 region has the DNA TGCGCCAGCAGCGGCGGACAGGGGGCGAACACTGAAGCTTTCTTT.